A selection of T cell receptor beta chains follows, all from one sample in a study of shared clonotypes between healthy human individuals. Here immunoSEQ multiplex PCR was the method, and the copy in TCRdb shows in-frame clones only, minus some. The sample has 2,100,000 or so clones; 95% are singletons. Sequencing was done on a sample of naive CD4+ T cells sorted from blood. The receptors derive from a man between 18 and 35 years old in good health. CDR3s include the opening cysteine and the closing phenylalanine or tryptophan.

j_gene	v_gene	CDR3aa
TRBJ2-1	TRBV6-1	CASSEQGNEQFF
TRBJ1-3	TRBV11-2	CASSPTTGGRRLSGNTIYF
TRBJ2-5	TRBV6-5	CASSYDSGNQETQYF
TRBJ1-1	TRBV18	CASHRVGTEAFF
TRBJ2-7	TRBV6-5	CASSSSGTGRREQYF
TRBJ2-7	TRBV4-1	CASSPQTGREQYF
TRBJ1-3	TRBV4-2	CASSQDDNTIYF
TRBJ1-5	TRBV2	CASSKARDDQPQHF
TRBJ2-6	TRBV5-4	CAATGPSSGANVLTF
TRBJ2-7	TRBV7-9	CASSLQGNEQYF
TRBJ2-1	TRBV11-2	CASSLDLASDEQFF
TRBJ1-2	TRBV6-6	CASSSSTRAPTF
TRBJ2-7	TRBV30	CAWSSLYEQYF
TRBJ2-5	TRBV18	CASSPPFGSETQYF
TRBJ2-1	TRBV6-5	CASSKAGAGNEQFF
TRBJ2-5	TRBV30	CAWSAPQVSRETQYF
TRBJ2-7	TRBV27	CASSPGQGAYEQYF
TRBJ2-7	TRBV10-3	CAIMGTSSSYEQYF
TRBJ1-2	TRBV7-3	CASSLEGHREYGYTF
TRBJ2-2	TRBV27	CASSPGGWTTNTGELFF
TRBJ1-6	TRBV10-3	CAITEVQGSSPLHF
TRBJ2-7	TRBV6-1	CASSEGVVTAYEQYF
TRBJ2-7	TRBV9	CASSVAGTGAEQYF
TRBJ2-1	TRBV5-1	CASSGGTGVGNEQFF
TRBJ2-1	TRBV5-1	CASSPTVGGNEQFF
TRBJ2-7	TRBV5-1	CASSPNFLSGTGFNEQYF
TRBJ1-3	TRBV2	CATQRFGNTIYF
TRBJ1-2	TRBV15	CATSRDGGGRIDGYTF
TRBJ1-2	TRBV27	CASSDLGRWDYGYTF
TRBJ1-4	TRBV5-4	CASSFFEKNEKLFF
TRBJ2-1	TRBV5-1	CASSLSPTSSAAYNEQFF
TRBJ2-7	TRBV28	CASRAGQVRNYEQYF
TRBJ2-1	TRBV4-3	CASSPHGWASGTDEQFF
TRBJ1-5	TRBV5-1	CASSLEPGHNQPQHF
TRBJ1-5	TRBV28	CASSTGGDNQPQHF
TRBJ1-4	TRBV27	CASGGFGEKLFF
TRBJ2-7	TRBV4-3	CASSQAVGTSGRGYEQYF
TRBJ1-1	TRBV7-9	CASSFYGTEAFF
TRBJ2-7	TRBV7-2	CASSSRGSSYEQYF
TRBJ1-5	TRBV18	CASSPGGSNQPQHF
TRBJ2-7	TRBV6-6	CASSYSMGQGNYEQYF
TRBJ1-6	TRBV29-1	CSVRIGTENSPLHF
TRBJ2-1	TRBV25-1	CASSEGFGAGQRYNEQFF
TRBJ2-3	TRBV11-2	CASSLRGASTDTQYF
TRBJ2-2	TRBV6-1	CAAGSAGELFF
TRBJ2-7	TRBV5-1	CASSLVPGYNYEQYF
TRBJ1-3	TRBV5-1	CASSLAGGTGANTIYF
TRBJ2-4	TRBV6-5	CATTSDIQYF
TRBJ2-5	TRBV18	CASSPPGLKSPQETQYF
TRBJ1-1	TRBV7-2	CASTSTGAHTEAFF
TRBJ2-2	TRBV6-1	CASRSLNTGELFF
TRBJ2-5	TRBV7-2	CASSRMGGTVETQYF
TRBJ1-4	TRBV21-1	CASSPQEITNEKLFF
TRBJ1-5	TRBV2	CASSQDREFQPQHF
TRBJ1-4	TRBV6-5	CASSWGASEKLFF
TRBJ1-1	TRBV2	CASKLDREVNTEAFF
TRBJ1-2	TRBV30	CAWSVEGAWGYTF